The rows below give T cell receptor beta chains drawn from one sample of a study of cytomegalovirus exposure and HLA in healthy donors. The repertoire was sequenced with immunoSEQ multiplex PCR; TCRdb's copy has only in-frame clones and lacks some. The sample has under 150,000 clones, around 70% seen once; the top ten hold roughly 3.1%. Sample: PBMCs. The origin of the receptors is a man aged 25-45 years in good health and CMV-seronegative. Each CDR3 is given with its conserved first and last residue. The D gene is left open where the match is weak. Size tells how often a clone was seen (once, few, many) or the class of an expanded clone, and some rows leave it out.

d_gene	v_gene	j_gene	abundance	CDR3nt	CDR3aa
.	TRBV4-3	TRBJ2-3	.	TGCGCCAGCAGCCACGGTGACAAAGGGGGTAGCACAGATACGCAGTATTTT	CASSHGDKGGSTDTQYF
.	TRBV19	TRBJ1-1	.	TGTGCCAGTAGTATAGGCACCGGAGGAGCTTTCTTT	CASSIGTGGAFF
TRBD1	TRBV5-4	TRBJ2-1	.	TGTGCCAGCAGCCCCGGACAGGGACACTACAATGAGCAGTTCTTC	CASSPGQGHYNEQFF
.	TRBV7-6	TRBJ1-1	.	TGTGCCAGCAGCTTAAGGGCAGGGAACGCTGAAGCTTTCTTT	CASSLRAGNAEAFF
TRBD2	TRBV5-4	TRBJ2-3	few	TGTGCCAGCAGCGTATTAGCGGGAGGGCACACAGATACGCAGTATTTT	CASSVLAGGHTDTQYF
TRBD2	TRBV6-5	TRBJ2-1	.	TGTGCCAGCAGTTACGCTCTCATAGCGGGTCTCAATGAGCAGTTCTTC	CASSYALIAGLNEQFF
.	TRBV30	TRBJ2-5	.	TGTGCCTGGAGGAGGGACCAAGAGACCCAGTACTTC	CAWRRDQETQYF
.	TRBV28	TRBJ1-5	.	TGTGCCAGCAGCCGTAACAGGGTGAGTCAGCCCCAGCATTTT	CASSRNRVSQPQHF
TRBD1	TRBV29-1	TRBJ2-3	few	TGCAGCGTCAATGTCCGGGACAGGGGCACAGATACGCAGTATTTT	CSVNVRDRGTDTQYF
.	TRBV5-1	TRBJ2-7	.	TGCGCCAGCAGCTTGTCCCAGGGAACCTACTACGAGCAGTACTTC	CASSLSQGTYYEQYF
.	TRBV29-1	TRBJ2-7	.	TGCAGCGTTGTGCCGGGACTCCAAACCGACTACGAGCAGTACTTC	CSVVPGLQTDYEQYF
.	TRBV5-4	TRBJ1-1	few	TGTGCCAGCAGCTTGGTGGGGCGCCCTGAAGCTTTCTTT	CASSLVGRPEAFF
.	TRBV5-4	TRBJ2-7	.	TGTGCCAGCAGCTTGGTAGGAGTAAGGTCCTACGAGCAGTACTTC	CASSLVGVRSYEQYF
.	TRBV7-9	TRBJ1-2	.	TGTGCCAGCAGCCCACCCGGGGGGTCCTATGGCTACACCTTC	CASSPPGGSYGYTF
.	TRBV2	TRBJ1-1	.	TGTGCCAGCAGGTCAGGGGAGAACACTGAAGCTTTCTTT	CASRSGENTEAFF
TRBD1	TRBV9	TRBJ2-2	.	TGTGCCAGCAGCGCTCCGGGACAGGGCTTAGGGGAGCTGTTTTTT	CASSAPGQGLGELFF
TRBD2	TRBV7-6	TRBJ2-7	.	TGTGCCAGCAGCTTAGGAGCGGGGGGGACGTACGAGCAGTACTTC	CASSLGAGGTYEQYF
.	TRBV28	TRBJ1-4	.	TGTGCCAGCAGTTTGGCTTACGAAAAACTGTTTTTT	CASSLAYEKLFF
TRBD1	TRBV6-5	TRBJ2-7	.	TGTGCCAGCAGTTTGAACAGGGGGCGCGAGCAGTACTTC	CASSLNRGREQYF
.	TRBV4-2	TRBJ2-5	.	TGTGCCAGCAGCCAAGATTGGCGGGGTTTTGGGGAGACCCAGTACTTC	CASSQDWRGFGETQYF
TRBD1	TRBV2	TRBJ2-3	.	TGTGCCAGCAGTAGGGGACAGGGAGAAGATACGCAGTATTTT	CASSRGQGEDTQYF
.	TRBV7-3	TRBJ2-3	.	TGTGCCAGCAGCTTAGCAAGGAGTAATACGCAGTATTTT	CASSLARSNTQYF
.	TRBV28	TRBJ1-3	.	TGTGCCAGCATTCCCTCAGGGGTTGCCGGAAACACCATATATTTT	CASIPSGVAGNTIYF
.	TRBV4-2	TRBJ2-6	.	TGTGCCAGCAGCCAGCCCAGGGGTGGACATAACTCCTCTGGGGCCAACGTCCTGACTTTC	CASSQPRGGHNSSGANVLTF
TRBD2	TRBV4-1	TRBJ2-2	few	TGCGCCAGCAGCCAAGACCCCCTAGCGGGAGAGCTCACCGGGGAGCTGTTTTTT	CASSQDPLAGELTGELFF
.	TRBV4-2	TRBJ1-5	.	TGTGCCAGCAGGACGGACAGTGAACGTAGCAATCAGCCCCAGCATTTT	CASRTDSERSNQPQHF
TRBD1	TRBV7-9	TRBJ2-3	once	TGTGCCAGCAGCTACGGGACAGGGAGCACAGATACGCAGTATTTT	CASSYGTGSTDTQYF
.	TRBV10-3	TRBJ1-4	.	TGTGCCATCAGTGGGGGCAGGGTTGGGAATGAAAAACTGTTTTTT	CAISGGRVGNEKLFF
.	TRBV10-3	TRBJ2-3	.	TGTGCCATCAGTGGGGACAACGGAGATACGCAGTATTTT	CAISGDNGDTQYF
.	TRBV6-4	TRBJ1-1	.	TGTGCCAGCAGTCCGGAATACAGGGTAGGGGTGAACACTGAAGCTTTCTTT	CASSPEYRVGVNTEAFF
.	TRBV10-2	TRBJ2-5	.	TGCGCCAGCAGTCCGTCCCGGGACGCGGGCGGGGACTTC	CASSPSRDAGGDF
TRBD1	TRBV7-2	TRBJ2-7	.	TGTGCCAGCAGCTTCTCCTCGGACAGGGCCTACGAGCAGTACTTC	CASSFSSDRAYEQYF
.	TRBV30	TRBJ1-1	.	TGTGCCTGGAGTGAACAGGGTATCACTGAAGCTTTCTTT	CAWSEQGITEAFF
.	TRBV6-1	TRBJ1-4	.	TGTGCCAGCAGCGACACCAATGAAAAACTGTTTTTT	CASSDTNEKLFF
.	TRBV6-5	TRBJ1-1	once	TGTGCCAGCAGTTTCGTGAGCCCGAACACTGAAGCTTTCTTT	CASSFVSPNTEAFF
TRBD1	TRBV4-3	TRBJ1-1	.	TGCGCCAGCAGCGTAGGACAGGGCTTTCGGGGTACTGAAGCTTTCTTT	CASSVGQGFRGTEAFF
.	TRBV28	TRBJ1-5	.	TGTGCCAGTGGGGGGGGGATCAATCAGCCCCAGCATTTT	CASGGGINQPQHF
.	TRBV7-2	TRBJ1-2	.	TGTGCCAGCAGCCCGGGACCGGGGGAGTATGGCTACACCTTC	CASSPGPGEYGYTF
TRBD2	TRBV28	TRBJ2-7	.	TGTGCCAGCAGTTTATCTCCGGGGGGTGGCTACGAGCAGTACTTC	CASSLSPGGGYEQYF
.	TRBV2	TRBJ2-7	.	TGTGCCAGCAGTGGCGAACCCTACGAGCAGTACTTC	CASSGEPYEQYF
.	TRBV2	TRBJ1-5	.	TGTGCCAGCAAAAGGTCTGGGGGGGCGTTGATTCCGGCGCCCCAGCATTTT	CASKRSGGALIPAPQHF
.	TRBV4-3	TRBJ2-3	.	TGCGCCAGCAGCCAAGAGGGGAGGGGGGCTAGCACAGATACGCAGTATTTT	CASSQEGRGASTDTQYF
.	TRBV7-9	TRBJ2-7	.	TGTGCCAGCAGCCTTAGCTCCTACGAGCAGTACTTC	CASSLSSYEQYF
.	TRBV5-6	TRBJ1-5	.	TGTGCCAGCAGCTTGTTCGACAGGCTAAATCAGCCCCAGCATTTT	CASSLFDRLNQPQHF
.	TRBV28	TRBJ2-5	.	TGTGCCAGCAGTGAACTGGAGACCCAGTACTTC	CASSELETQYF
.	TRBV9	TRBJ1-1	.	TGTGCCAGCAGCGTCCTTCAGGGGAACACTGAAGCTTTCTTT	CASSVLQGNTEAFF
.	TRBV5-1	TRBJ2-2	.	TGCGCCAGCAGCTTTTCGCCTACGAACACCGGGGAGCTGTTTTTT	CASSFSPTNTGELFF
TRBD2	TRBV7-3	TRBJ2-3	.	TGTGCCAGCAGCTTCGGAAGCGGGAGGAACAGAGATACGCAGTATTTT	CASSFGSGRNRDTQYF
TRBD2	TRBV7-2	TRBJ2-1	once	TGTGCCAGCACCATCGAGGCTAGCGGGGACAATGAGCAGTTCTTC	CASTIEASGDNEQFF
.	TRBV6-1	TRBJ2-6	.	TGTGCCAGCATGCTGGGGGCTGCTGGGGCCAACGTCCTGACTTTC	CASMLGAAGANVLTF
.	TRBV7-9	TRBJ2-3	once	TGTGCCAGCAGCCCTCTCGGGGAATCAGATACGCAGTATTTT	CASSPLGESDTQYF
TRBD1	TRBV28	TRBJ2-5	.	TGTGCCAGCACAGGGGGATCCTGGGGGGAGACCCAGTACTTC	CASTGGSWGETQYF
.	TRBV4-1	TRBJ2-7	.	TGCGCCAGCAGCCCCAAGCCCGTCCACGAGCAGTACTTC	CASSPKPVHEQYF
.	TRBV15	TRBJ2-5	.	TGTGCCACCAGCAGAGAGACGGTAGTCGGAGGGGGGGCTCGGGAGACCCAGTACTTC	CATSRETVVGGGARETQYF